Listed below are T cell receptor beta chains from one sample, sequenced in a study of technical replicates of blood from several donors. Sequencing used immunoSEQ multiplex PCR; TCRdb keeps in-frame clones, though not all of them. The sample lists roughly 60,000 clones, over 90% seen once, with around 4% in the top ten. The sequenced sample consisted of PBMCs. The receptors stem from a human donor in good health. Some clones in this sample may be carry-over from other donors' samples. The CDR3 runs from the conserved cysteine through the conserved F or W. The D gene is left open where the match is weak. Where a row states a size, it is once, few, many or the class of an expanded clone; other rows omit it.

d_gene	abundance	v_gene	j_gene	CDR3nt	CDR3aa
-	-	TRBV6-6	TRBJ2-3	TGTGCCAGCAGTTACTCGGGCGGGGCAGATACGCAGTATTTT	CASSYSGGADTQYF
TRBD2	-	TRBV5-6	TRBJ2-1	TGTGCCAGCAGTCCCCCTAGCGGGAGGGTGGGTGAGCAGTTCTTC	CASSPPSGRVGEQFF
-	-	TRBV14	TRBJ2-7	TGTGCCAGCAGCCAAGATTTACTAGTTGACTACGAGCAGTACTTC	CASSQDLLVDYEQYF
TRBD1	-	TRBV7-6	TRBJ1-3	TGTGCCAGCGGCTCGGGACAGGGCTCGACTGGAAACACCATATATTTT	CASGSGQGSTGNTIYF
-	-	TRBV10-1	TRBJ2-6	TGCGCCAGCAGTTTAGATCGACAGGCGAGCTCTGGGGCCAACGTCCTGACTTTC	CASSLDRQASSGANVLTF
TRBD1	-	TRBV30	TRBJ2-7	TGTGCCTGGAGTCAGGACAGGGGTTACGAGCAGTACTTC	CAWSQDRGYEQYF
-	-	TRBV5-4	TRBJ1-1	TGTGCCAGCAGCACCCCTTTACGGAGGAACACTGAAGCTTTCTTT	CASSTPLRRNTEAFF
-	once	TRBV5-1	TRBJ2-2	TGCGCCAGCAGCTTGGAAGGGAGTTATCTTGGGGAGCTGTTTTTT	CASSLEGSYLGELFF
-	-	TRBV7-9	TRBJ2-7	TGTGCCAGCAGCAGTATCTGGGCAGGCTCCTACGAGCAGTACTTC	CASSSIWAGSYEQYF
TRBD1	-	TRBV2	TRBJ2-7	TGTGCCAGCGAGGGGGACAGGTTTTCCTACGAGCAGTACTTC	CASEGDRFSYEQYF
-	-	TRBV6-1	TRBJ1-2	TGTGCCAGCAGTGCCGGGGTTGCAGTCTTC	CASSAGVAVF
TRBD2	-	TRBV4-1	TRBJ2-7	TGCGCCAGCAGCGTAGGGACTAGCGGTCTTTACGAGCAGTACTTC	CASSVGTSGLYEQYF
-	-	TRBV18	TRBJ2-1	TGTGCCAGCTCACCGGGGCAGGGTCTACACAATGAGCAGTTCTTC	CASSPGQGLHNEQFF
TRBD2	-	TRBV7-9	TRBJ2-5	TGTGCCAGCAGCGCCAGGAAGCGGGGAGAGACCCAGTACTTC	CASSARKRGETQYF
-	once	TRBV30	TRBJ1-5	TGTGCCTGGAGTGCAGGTGTTAGCAATCAGCCCCAGCATTTT	CAWSAGVSNQPQHF
TRBD2	-	TRBV10-3	TRBJ2-2	TGTGCCATCAGTGAGTCGGCCCTAGCGGGGGGCACCGGGGAGCTGTTTTTT	CAISESALAGGTGELFF
TRBD1	-	TRBV5-6	TRBJ1-2	TGTGCCAGCAGAACAGACACAGGGGGTGGCTACACCTTC	CASRTDTGGGYTF